This T cell receptor beta chain was found in a study of T-cell reconstitution after alpha-beta-depleted transplantation in children. This clonotype has only a few counts. The target antigen is unknown. Study conclusions and caveats: Counts and diversity of T cells one year after transplant came mostly from newly produced T cells.

Molecular barcoding with unique molecular identifiers was used for the TCRbeta library. TCRdb analysed the PCR reads with MiXCR anew, one entry per CDR3 protein. The sample carries about a million distinct CDR3 sequences, 25% to 30% recorded once. Source: PBMCs, mostly from graft donor cells, taken 360 days after TCRalphabeta/CD19-depleted stem cell transplant. The TCR comes from a boy less than two years old who had a stem cell transplant for SCID, so the T cells may come from the graft donor.

The CDR3 loop reads CASSFSLAGPKMEQYF. The CDR3 bases are TGTGCCAGCAGTTTCTCGCTGGCAGGGCCAAAAATGGAGCAGTACTTC. The J gene is TRBJ2-7, the V gene TRBV12-3 or TRBV12-4; a possible D gene is TRBD1 (5 bases). The CDR3 sequence is 16 residues long. Trimming took 3 bases from V and 7 from J, leaving 22 bases between them.